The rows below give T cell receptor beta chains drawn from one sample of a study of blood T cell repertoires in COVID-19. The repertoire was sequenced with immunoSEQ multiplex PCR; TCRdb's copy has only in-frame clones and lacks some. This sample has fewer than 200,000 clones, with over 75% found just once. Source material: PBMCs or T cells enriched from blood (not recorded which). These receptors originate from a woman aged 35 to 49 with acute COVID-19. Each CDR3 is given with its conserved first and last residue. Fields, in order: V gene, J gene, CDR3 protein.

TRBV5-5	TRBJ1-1	CASSLDRNTEAFF
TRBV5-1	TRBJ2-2	CASSPETGTTGELFF
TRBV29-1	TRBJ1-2	CSVLGQGDGYTF
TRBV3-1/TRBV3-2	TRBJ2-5	CASSPTSGRVQETQYF
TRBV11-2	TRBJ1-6	CASSLNQGSPLHF
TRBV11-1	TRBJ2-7	CASSYTGQDPHEQYF
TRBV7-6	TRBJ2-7	CASSLDRGANYEQYF
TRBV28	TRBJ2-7	CASVGRLQYF
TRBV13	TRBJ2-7	CASSSPRDRGYEQYF
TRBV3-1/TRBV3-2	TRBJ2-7	CASSLLGSYEQYF
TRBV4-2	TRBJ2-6	CASSLSTAGFSGANVLTF
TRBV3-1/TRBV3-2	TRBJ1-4	CASSQDKGLRNEKLFF
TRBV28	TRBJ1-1	CASSPLGLTEAFF
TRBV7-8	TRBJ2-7	CASSLITSGSSYEQYF
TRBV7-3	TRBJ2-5	CASSPTGLQETQYF
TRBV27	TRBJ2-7	CASSLAQGANEQYF
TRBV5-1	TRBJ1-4	CASSPEFRQGKNEKLFF
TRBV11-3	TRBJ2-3	CASSPGQGPHLGADTQYF
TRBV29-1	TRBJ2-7	CSGMDRGSGYEQYF
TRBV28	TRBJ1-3	CASSSHRDRGPGNTIYF
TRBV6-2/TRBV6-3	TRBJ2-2	CASSYPPGGAGELFF
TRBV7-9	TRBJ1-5	CASTSYSNQPQHF
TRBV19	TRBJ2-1	CASSIASGGYNEQFF
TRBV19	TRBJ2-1	CATSGTSGRNEQFF
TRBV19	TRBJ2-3	CASSPRPTGTDTQYF
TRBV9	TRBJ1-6	CASSVGVASFPLHF
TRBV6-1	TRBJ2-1	CASSVQGEYFNEQFF
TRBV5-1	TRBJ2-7	CASSQRLAGEKVYEQYF
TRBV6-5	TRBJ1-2	CASSLTGTVDYTF
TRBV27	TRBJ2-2	CASKLDSGSTGELFF
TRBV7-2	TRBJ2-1	CASSGLAGGPSEQFF
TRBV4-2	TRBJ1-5	CASSQGPGVQPQHF
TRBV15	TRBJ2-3	CATSRRGEGDTQYF
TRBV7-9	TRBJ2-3	CASSPRLAATGDTQYF
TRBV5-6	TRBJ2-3	CASSLRRRGTDTQYF
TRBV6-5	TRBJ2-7	CASSYRGQGAYEQYF
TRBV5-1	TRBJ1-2	CASSLGEQISNYGYTF
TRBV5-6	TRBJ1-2	CASSLVEGPYYGYTF
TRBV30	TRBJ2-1	CAWRGTSGSSYNEQFF
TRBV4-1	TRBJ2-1	CASSQLIAGVANEQFF
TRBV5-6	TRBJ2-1	CASSLAYRGLEGYEQFF
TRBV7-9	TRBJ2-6	CASSFPRGTGANVLTF
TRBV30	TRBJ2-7	CAWSVEGGYEQYF
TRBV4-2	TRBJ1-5	CASSQEYADSNQPQHF
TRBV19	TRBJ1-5	CASRDRGSNQPQHF